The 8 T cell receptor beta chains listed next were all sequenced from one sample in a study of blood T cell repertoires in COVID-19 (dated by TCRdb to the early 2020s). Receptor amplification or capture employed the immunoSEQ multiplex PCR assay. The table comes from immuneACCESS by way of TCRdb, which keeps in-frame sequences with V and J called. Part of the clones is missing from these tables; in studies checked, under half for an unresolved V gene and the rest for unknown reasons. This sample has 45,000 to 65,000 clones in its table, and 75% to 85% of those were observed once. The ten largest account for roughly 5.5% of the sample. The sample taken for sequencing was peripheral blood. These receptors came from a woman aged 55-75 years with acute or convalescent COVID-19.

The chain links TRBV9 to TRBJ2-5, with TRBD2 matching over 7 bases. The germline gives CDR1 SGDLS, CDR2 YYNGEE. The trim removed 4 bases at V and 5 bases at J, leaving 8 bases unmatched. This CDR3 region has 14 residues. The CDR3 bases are TGTGCCAGCAGCCCTCGGGGGGAACGGGAGACCCAGTACTTC. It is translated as CASSPRGERETQYF.

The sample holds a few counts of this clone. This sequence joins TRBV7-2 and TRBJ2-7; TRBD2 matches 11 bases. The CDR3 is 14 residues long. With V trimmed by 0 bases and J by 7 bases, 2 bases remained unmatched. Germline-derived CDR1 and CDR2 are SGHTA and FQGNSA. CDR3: CASSLALAGEEQYF. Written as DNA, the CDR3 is TGTGCCAGCAGCTTAGCACTAGCGGGAGAAGAGCAGTACTTC.

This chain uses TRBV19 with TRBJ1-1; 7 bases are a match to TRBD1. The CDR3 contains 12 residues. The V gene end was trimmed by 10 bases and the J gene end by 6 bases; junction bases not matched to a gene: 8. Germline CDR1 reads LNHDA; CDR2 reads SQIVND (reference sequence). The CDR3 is CATWKGAAEAFF. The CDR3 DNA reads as TGTGCCACCTGGAAGGGGGCGGCTGAAGCTTTCTTT.

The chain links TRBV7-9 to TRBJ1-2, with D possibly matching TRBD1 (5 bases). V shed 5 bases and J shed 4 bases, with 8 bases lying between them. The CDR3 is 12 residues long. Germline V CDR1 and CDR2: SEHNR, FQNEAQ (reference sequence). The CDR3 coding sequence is TGTGCCAGCAGCGTGACAGCCTATGGCTACACCTTC. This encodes CASSVTAYGYTF.

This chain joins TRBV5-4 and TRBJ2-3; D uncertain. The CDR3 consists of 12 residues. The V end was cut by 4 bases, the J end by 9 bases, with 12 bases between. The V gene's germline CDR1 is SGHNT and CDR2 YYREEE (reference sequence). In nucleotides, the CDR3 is TGTGCCAGCAGCACCAACAGTTACACGCAGTATTTT. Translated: CASSTNSYTQYF. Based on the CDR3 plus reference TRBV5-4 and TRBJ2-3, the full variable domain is ETGVTQSPTHLIKTRGQQVTLRCSSQSGHNTVSWYQQALGQGPQFIFQYYREEENGRGNFPPRFSGLQFPNYSSELNVNALELDDSALYLCASSTNSYTQYFGPGTRLTVL.

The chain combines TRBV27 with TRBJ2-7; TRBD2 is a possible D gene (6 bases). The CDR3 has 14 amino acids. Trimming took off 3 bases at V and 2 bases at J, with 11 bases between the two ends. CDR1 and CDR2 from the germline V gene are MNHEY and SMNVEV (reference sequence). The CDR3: CASSFGTGAYEQYF. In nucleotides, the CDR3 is TGTGCCAGCAGTTTCGGGACTGGTGCCTACGAGCAGTACTTC.

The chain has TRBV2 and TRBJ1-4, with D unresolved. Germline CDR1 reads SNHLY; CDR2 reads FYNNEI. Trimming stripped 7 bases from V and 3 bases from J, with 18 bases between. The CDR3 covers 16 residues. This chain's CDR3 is CASKREGTRANEKLFF. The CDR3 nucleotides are TGTGCCAGCAAACGCGAAGGCACGAGGGCTAATGAAAAACTGTTTTTT.

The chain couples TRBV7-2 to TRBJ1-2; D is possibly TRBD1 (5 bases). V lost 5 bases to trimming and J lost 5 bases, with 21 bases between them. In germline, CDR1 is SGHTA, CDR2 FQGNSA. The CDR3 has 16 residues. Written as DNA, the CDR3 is TGTGCCAGCAGCGAAGCAGACAGCGTTCAATCTTATGGCTACACCTTC. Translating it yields CASSEADSVQSYGYTF.